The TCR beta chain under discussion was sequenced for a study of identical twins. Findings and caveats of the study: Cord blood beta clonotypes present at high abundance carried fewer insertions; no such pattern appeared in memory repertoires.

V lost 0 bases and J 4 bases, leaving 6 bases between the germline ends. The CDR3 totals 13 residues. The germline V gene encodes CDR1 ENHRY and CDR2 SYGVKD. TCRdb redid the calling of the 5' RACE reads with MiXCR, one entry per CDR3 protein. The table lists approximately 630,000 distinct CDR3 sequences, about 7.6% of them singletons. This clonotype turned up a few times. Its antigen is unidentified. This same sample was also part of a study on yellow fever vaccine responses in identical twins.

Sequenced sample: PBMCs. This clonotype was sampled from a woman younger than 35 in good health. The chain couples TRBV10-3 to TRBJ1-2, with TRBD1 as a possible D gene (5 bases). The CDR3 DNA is TGTGCCATCAGTGAGTCCGACAGCTATGGCTACACCTTC. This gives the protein CAISESDSYGYTF.